These 23 T cell receptor beta chains were all obtained from the same sample, sequenced in a study of blood T cell repertoires in COVID-19. Data came from immunoSEQ multiplex PCR; TCRdb stores just in-frame clones and leaves some out. This table holds approximately 450,000 clones, approximately 90% found once. The material sequenced was peripheral blood. The receptors here all came from a woman aged 25 to 39 with acute or convalescent COVID-19.

The chain employs TRBV7-9 and TRBJ1-1; D is possibly TRBD1 (5 bases). The CDR3 has 16 amino acids. The V gene's germline CDR1 is SEHNR and CDR2 FQNEAQ (reference sequence). Trimming pared 6 bases from V and 0 bases from J, leaving 17 bases between. This CDR3 reads CASRQGAKALNTEAFF. The CDR3 DNA sequence: TGTGCCAGCAGACAAGGGGCGAAAGCACTGAACACTGAAGCTTTCTTT.

This clone occurred once. The chain employs TRBV2 and TRBJ2-3; 7 bases fit TRBD1. V shed 4 bases, J shed 8 bases, and the junction held 6 bases outside the gene matches. There are 13 residues in the CDR3. Germline V gives CDR1 SNHLY, CDR2 FYNNEI. CDR3 bases: TGTGCCAGCAGTGCCTGGGACAGCACTACGCAGTATTTT. Translation gives CASSAWDSTTQYF.

V gene TRBV5-4 combines with J gene TRBJ1-2, with a tentative D call TRBD1 (5 bases). The CDR3 contains 14 residues. Germline V gives CDR1 SGHNT, CDR2 YYREEE (reference sequence). V was shortened by 0 bases and J by 3 bases, with 9 bases between the two germline ends. CDR3: CASSLVVRDYGYTF. For the CDR3, the DNA is TGTGCCAGCAGCTTGGTTGTCAGGGACTATGGCTACACCTTC.

The chain combines TRBV4-1 with TRBJ2-7, with 8 bases lining up with TRBD2. J lost 3 bases, V lost 0 bases, and 1 base had no gene match. CDR1 and CDR2 from the germline V gene are MGHRA and YSYEKL. The CDR3 runs to 14 residues. Written as DNA, the CDR3 is TGCGCCAGCAGCCAAGAGCGGGGGGTCTACGAGCAGTACTTC. This codes for CASSQERGVYEQYF.

The V call is TRBV5-1, the J call TRBJ2-7; a possible D gene is TRBD2 (6 bases). Per the germline V gene, CDR1 is SGHRS and CDR2 is YFSETQ. V lost 0 bases to trimming and J lost 6 bases, with 7 bases between them. The length of the CDR3 is 12 residues. CDR3 residues: CASSLVGLEQYF. CDR3 coding DNA: TGCGCCAGCAGCTTGGTGGGACTCGAGCAGTACTTC.

The genes are TRBV6-5 and TRBJ1-4; maybe TRBD1 (6 bases). V shed 5 bases and J shed 7 bases, with 17 bases lying between them. Germline V gene sequence: CDR1 MNHEY, CDR2 SVGAGI. The CDR3 spans 15 residues. The DNA of the CDR3 is TGTGCCAGCAGTACTGGTGATTGGGGGCCTGAAAAACTGTTTTTT. Translating gives CASSTGDWGPEKLFF.

The chain is built from TRBV5-4 and TRBJ1-1; TRBD1 aligns across 7 bases. Germline CDR1 and CDR2: SGHNT and YYREEE (reference sequence). The V segment lost 0 bases and the J segment 2 bases; nucleotides outside the gene matches: 7. CDR3 length: 16 residues. The CDR3: CASSLGTTGVNTEAFF. In DNA, the CDR3 is TGTGCCAGCAGCTTGGGGACTACAGGGGTCAACACTGAAGCTTTCTTT.

J is TRBJ2-7 and V is TRBV3-1 (or the pseudogene TRBV3-2); TRBD1 matches 8 bases. This CDR3 contains 15 residues. V shed 5 bases and J 3 bases; nucleotides not matched to a gene: 9. CDR1 is LGHDT, CDR2 YNNKEL, per germline (reference sequence). CDR3 DNA sequence: TGTGCCAGCAGCTTGCTCGGACAGGGCAACTACGAGCAGTACTTC. Its translation: CASSLLGQGNYEQYF.

J is TRBJ1-1 and V is TRBV15; D perhaps matches TRBD1 (6 bases). Germline CDR1 is LNHNV and CDR2 is YYDKDF (reference sequence). CDR3 size: 14 residues. Trimming took 1 base from V and 4 from J, leaving 10 bases between them. As DNA, the CDR3 is TGTGCCACCAGCAGAGTAGGGGGTAGCACTGAAGCTTTCTTT. Amino acid sequence: CATSRVGGSTEAFF.

V usage is TRBV6-5 and J usage is TRBJ1-1, with TRBD1 matching over 9 bases. CDR1 is MNHEY, CDR2 SVGAGI, per germline. The ends lost 6 bases at V and 1 base at J; junction bases unmatched: 3. This CDR3 has 14 amino acids. CDR3 loop: CASRNRGQNTEAFF. The CDR3 coding sequence is TGTGCCAGCAGGAACAGGGGGCAGAACACTGAAGCTTTCTTT.

This chain uses TRBV25-1 with TRBJ1-4; D is uncertain. Germline V CDR1 and CDR2: MGHDK, SYGVNS. Trimming took 3 bases from V and 2 from J, leaving 13 bases between them. The CDR3 has 16 amino acids. This CDR3 reads CASSDGSYWTNEKLFF. CDR3 coding DNA: TGTGCCAGCAGTGACGGGTCGTACTGGACTAATGAAAAACTGTTTTTT.

V gene TRBV5-6 combines with J gene TRBJ2-3, with TRBD2 matching 8 bases. The V segment lost 4 bases and the J segment 6 bases; nucleotides outside the gene matches: 16. The germline gives CDR1 SGHDT, CDR2 YYEEEE. This CDR3 region has 17 residues. CDR3 loop: CASSRTQAGEGEDTQYF. In DNA, the CDR3 is TGTGCCAGCAGCAGAACCCAAGCGGGGGAGGGTGAGGATACGCAGTATTTT.

This chain links TRBV4-1 with TRBJ2-7; D is unclear. The CDR3 has 15 amino acids. V was clipped by 2 bases and J by 4 bases, with 15 bases between them. CDR1 is MGHRA, CDR2 YSYEKL, per germline. The CDR3 here is CASSQTHYPLYEQYF. The CDR3 DNA follows: TGCGCCAGCAGCCAAACCCATTACCCTCTATACGAGCAGTACTTC.

This clone was counted at least ten times. The rearrangement links TRBV2 to TRBJ1-5; 10 nucleotides line up with TRBD1. This CDR3 region has 15 residues. After removal of 4 bases from V and 5 bases from J, the junction contained 5 bases not matched to a gene. Germline CDR1 SNHLY, CDR2 FYNNEI. The CDR3, as DNA: TGTGCCAGCAGTGCCGTTGGGACAGGGGATCAGCCCCAGCATTTT. It encodes CASSAVGTGDQPQHF.

The V call is TRBV4-1, the J call TRBJ2-7; D gene uncertain. This CDR3 comprises 14 residues. Trimming cost V 0 bases and J 2 bases, with 8 bases left between them. In germline, CDR1 is MGHRA, CDR2 YSYEKL. In DNA form, the CDR3 reads TGCGCCAGCAGCCAAGAAGCCTCTACCTACGAGCAGTACTTC. Protein sequence: CASSQEASTYEQYF.

J is TRBJ2-2 and V is TRBV28, with D possibly being TRBD2 (5 bases). The CDR3 has 14 amino acids. V lost 2 bases, J lost 3 bases, and 7 bases lay in between. Germline V lookup: CDR1 MDHEN, CDR2 SYDVKM. The chain's CDR3 is CASSLRGYTGELFF. CDR3 DNA: TGTGCCAGCAGTTTACGCGGGTACACCGGGGAGCTGTTTTTT.

This chain connects TRBV28 to TRBJ1-3; TRBD1 might be the D (6 bases). CDR1 and CDR2 (germline): MDHEN, SYDVKM. The V end lost 1 base, the J end lost 4 bases, and 14 bases lay between the germline ends. The CDR3 has 16 amino acids. The CDR3, as DNA: TGTGCCAGCAGTTTATTCGCCGACAGGATCGGAAACACCATATATTTT. It encodes CASSLFADRIGNTIYF.

The chain links TRBV3-1 (or the pseudogene TRBV3-2) to TRBJ2-6; 12 bases match TRBD2. Per the germline V gene, CDR1 is LGHDT and CDR2 is YNNKEL (reference sequence). The CDR3 loop spans 18 amino acids. Losses at the gene ends were 5 bases for V and 0 bases for J; bases not matched to a gene: 5. The CDR3 loop reads CASSSAGLAGSGANVLTF. The CDR3 region has the DNA TGTGCCAGCAGCTCAGCGGGACTAGCGGGCTCTGGGGCCAACGTCCTGACTTTC.

The J gene is TRBJ1-3, the V gene TRBV5-1; 9 bases are shared with TRBD1. CDR3 length equals 19 residues. The germline gives CDR1 SGHRS, CDR2 YFSETQ. Unmatched junction bases numbered 10, after V lost 0 bases and J lost 0 bases. This chain's CDR3 is CASSLARQGENYSGNTIYF. The DNA for the CDR3 is TGCGCCAGCAGCTTGGCCAGACAGGGGGAAAATTACTCTGGAAACACCATATATTTT.

This sequence joins TRBV18 and TRBJ1-5; 10 bases are shared with TRBD1. J lost 0 bases, V lost 4 bases, and 9 bases had no gene match. Germline V gene sequence: CDR1 KGHSH, CDR2 LQKENI. CDR3 length: 18 residues. CDR3 in amino acids: CASSLKGTGDYSNQPQHF. In nucleotides, the CDR3 is TGTGCCAGCTCACTCAAAGGGACAGGGGATTATAGCAATCAGCCCCAGCATTTT.

The chain carries TRBV24-1 and TRBJ2-3; D not certain. With 5 bases removed from V and 0 bases from J, the gap between germline ends came to 8 bases. The germline V gene has CDR1 KGHDR and CDR2 SFDVKD. The CDR3 extends over 14 amino acids. The CDR3 loop reads CATSGAISTDTQYF. The DNA of the CDR3 is TGTGCCACCAGTGGGGCCATAAGCACAGATACGCAGTATTTT.

This clone was recorded only once. The rearrangement uses TRBV29-1 and TRBJ1-5; possibly TRBD1 for D (5 bases). The V end was cut by 4 bases, the J end by 2 bases, with 12 bases between. Looked up from germline, CDR1 is SQVTM and CDR2 is ANQGSEA. CDR3 length: 14 residues. The CDR3 sequence: CSVVPGGGNQPQHF. The CDR3 DNA reads as TGCAGCGTTGTCCCCGGGGGTGGCAATCAGCCCCAGCATTTT.

The chain joins TRBV2 to TRBJ1-6; D is unclear. The V gene lost 8 bases and the J gene lost 8 bases, with 19 bases spanning the gap. This CDR3 is built from 15 residues. Germline CDR1 is SNHLY and CDR2 is FYNNEI. In DNA form, the CDR3 reads TGTGCCAGCGGGTCGGCCCGCCTCGGAGATTCACCCCTCCACTTT. This encodes CASGSARLGDSPLHF.